One and the same sample provided the 25 T cell receptor beta chains below, sequenced in a study of blood T cells in healthy people across ages. Combining a sample-barcoded 5' primer with a J-beta primer mix, a second PCR ran for roughly 6 to 12 cycles. TCRdb itself ran the 5' RACE reads through MiXCR, one entry per CDR3 protein. The repertoire has approximately 800,000 distinct CDR3 sequences, roughly 24% of them found once; the top ten carry approximately 2.9%. The same data also went into a second study, on T cells of mothers and their children.

Material for sequencing was blood. The receptors were sampled from a boy between 10 and 17 years old in good health.

This clonotype was counted ten times or more. The chain recombines TRBV18 with TRBJ2-5; 8 nucleotides agree with TRBD2. Germline loops: CDR1 KGHSH, CDR2 LQKENI. This CDR3 is 13 amino acids long. The CDR3 DNA reads as TGTCCCCCCCGGCGGGGGGTGAAGGAGACCCAGTACTTC. Translated: CPPRRGVKETQYF.

The chain joins TRBV19 to TRBJ2-5; D not certain. Germline loops: CDR1 LNHDA, CDR2 SQIVND (reference sequence). V lost 0 bases and J lost 1, with 9 bases in between. This CDR3 is built from 15 residues. The CDR3 bases are TGTGCCAGTAGTATAGAGTGGGAAAGCCAAGAGACCCAGTACTTC. Its translation: CASSIEWESQETQYF.

This chain joins TRBV6-6 and TRBJ1-2; maybe TRBD1 (5 bases). Germline loops: CDR1 MNHNY, CDR2 SVGAGI (reference sequence). V was pared by 8 bases and J by 6 bases, with 16 bases between. The CDR3 totals 13 residues. The CDR3 bases are TGTGCCAGCGAACGGTCGGGGGGGGATGGCTACACCTTC. Protein sequence: CASERSGGDGYTF.

CDR3 nucleotides: TGTGCCAGCAGTCGCAGGGAGCGGGCAGATGTGGAGTATTTT. This sequence encodes CASSRRERADVEYF. This chain joins TRBV12-3 or TRBV12-4 and TRBJ2-3; tentatively, D is TRBD2 (6 bases). The CDR3 totals 14 residues. Between the trimmed V and J ends, which lost 5 bases and 13 bases, there was a span of 22 bases.

This clonotype has more than one count but fewer than ten. The V call is TRBV7-9, the J call TRBJ2-7; D unresolved. Germline CDR1 reads SEHNR; CDR2 reads FQNEAQ (reference sequence). Between the trimmed V and J ends, which lost 5 bases and 3 bases, there was a span of 14 bases. The CDR3 extends over 14 amino acids. The CDR3 spells CASSKDGNFYEQYF. Here the CDR3 DNA reads TGTGCCAGCAGCAAGGACGGAAACTTCTACGAGCAGTACTTC.

J is TRBJ2-5 and V is TRBV2; tentatively, D is TRBD2 (7 bases). The DNA matches TRBJ2-7 better at its end, which makes the J call doubtful. Germline V gives CDR1 SNHLY, CDR2 FYNNEI. The CDR3 is made up of 14 amino acids. The CDR3 coding sequence is TGTGCCAGCAGTGAAGCGGGGGGGCGAACCGAGCAGTACTTC. This sequence encodes CASSEAGGRTEQYF.

V gene TRBV11-3 combines with J gene TRBJ1-2; D call uncertain. The ends were cut back, 7 bases at V and 7 bases at J, with 22 bases in the middle. Germline V gene data show CDR1 as SGHNT and CDR2 as YENEEA. The CDR3 totals 15 residues. CDR3 residues: CASTHGVGGFRGYTF. The CDR3 region has the DNA TGTGCCAGCACCCACGGTGTAGGCGGCTTTCGTGGCTACACCTTC.

The table lists this clonotype with a few counts. Its ends do not fully match the called genes, so a read error is possible. This rearrangement joins TRBV6-1 to TRBJ2-7, with 9 positions matching TRBD1. CDR3 length: 14 amino acids. Germline V gene lookup returns CDR1 MNHNS and CDR2 SASEGT. CDR3 DNA: TGTGCCAGCAGTGAAGGACAGGGGGGAAATTGGCAGCACTTC. Protein product: CASSEGQGGNWQHF.

The chain joins TRBV2 to TRBJ1-2; 8 bases align to TRBD1. The germline V gene has CDR1 SNHLY and CDR2 FYNNEI. Trimming cost V 3 bases and J 6 bases; bases outside gene matches: 6. The length of the CDR3 is 14 residues. In nucleotides, the CDR3 is TGTGCCAGCAGTGACCGGACAGGGTGGAATGGCTACACCTTC. Its translation: CASSDRTGWNGYTF. The full variable domain, its missing parts supplied by reference TRBV2 and TRBJ1-2, is EPEVTQTPSHQVTQMGQEVILRCVPISNHLYFYWYRQILGQKVEFLVSFYNNEISEKSEIFDDQFSVERPDGSNFTLKIRSTKLEDSAMYFCASSDRTGWNGYTFGSGTRLTVV.

This clonotype was observed a handful of times. V and J are TRBV5-1 and TRBJ1-1; 7 nucleotides agree with TRBD1. Germline V lookup: CDR1 SGHRS, CDR2 YFSETQ. J lost 6 bases, V lost 3 bases, and 8 bases had no gene match. The CDR3 length is 14 residues. The CDR3 is CASSSATGLAEAFF. In DNA form, the CDR3 reads TGCGCCAGCAGCTCCGCGACAGGGCTCGCTGAAGCTTTCTTT.

This clonotype was picked up a small number of times. A junction boundary mismatches the germline segment, possibly from a read error. The rearrangement uses TRBV12-3 or TRBV12-4 and TRBJ2-3, with D uncertain. The CDR3 is 12 amino acids. The chain's CDR3 is CASSFAPDTQYF. The DNA of the CDR3 is TGTGCCAGCAGTTTCGCCCCAGACACGCAGTATTTT.

The chain couples TRBV15 to TRBJ1-4, with TRBD1 as a possible D gene (5 bases). CDR3 size: 21 residues. The germline V gene has CDR1 LNHNV and CDR2 YYDKDF (reference sequence). Between the trimmed V and J ends, which lost 2 bases and 6 bases, there was a span of 31 bases. The chain's CDR3 is CATSRSSWEDDIIRGYEKLFF. The DNA for the CDR3 is TGTGCCACCAGCAGATCCTCGTGGGAGGACGATATCATCCGGGGGTATGAAAAACTGTTTTTT.

This clonotype has more than one count but fewer than ten. The chain combines TRBV6-1 with TRBJ1-1; a weak D match, TRBD1 (6 bases). This CDR3 has 13 residues. The germline V gene has CDR1 MNHNS and CDR2 SASEGT. The ends were cut back, 8 bases at V and 3 bases at J, with 13 bases in the middle. The CDR3 DNA is TGTGCCAGCCTGGGGGGGCCTTACACTGAAGCTTTCTTT. It yields the protein CASLGGPYTEAFF.

This clonotype was seen more than once but under ten times. V and J are TRBV20-1 and TRBJ2-3; 7 bases agree with TRBD2. The CDR3 runs 15 residues. Trimming took 6 bases from V and 2 from J; bases not matched to a gene: 11. From germline, CDR1 is DFQATT and CDR2 SNEGSKA (reference sequence). CDR3 bases: TGCAGTGCGCCCCGGGAGCGGGGTCTCACAGATACGCAGTATTTT. It translates to CSAPRERGLTDTQYF.

This clonotype was recorded a few times. The chain links TRBV2 to TRBJ2-4; D is uncertain. Germline V gene sequence: CDR1 SNHLY, CDR2 FYNNEI. Between the trimmed V and J ends, which lost 2 bases and 1 base, there was a span of 12 bases. The CDR3 is 16 amino acids. For the CDR3, the DNA is TGTGCCAGCAGTGAATGGTCCCTTGGGGCCAAAAACATTCAGTACTTC. It yields the protein CASSEWSLGAKNIQYF.

The rearrangement uses TRBV7-8 and TRBJ2-2; 8 bases are a match to TRBD1. This CDR3 is 13 amino acids long. Per germline, CDR1 SGHVS and CDR2 FQNEAQ. The J segment lost 6 bases and the V segment lost 7 bases, leaving 4 bases of the junction unmatched. This CDR3 is CASTPQGAGELFF. In DNA, the CDR3 is TGTGCCAGCACCCCACAGGGGGCCGGGGAGCTGTTTTTT.

The chain carries TRBV29-1 and TRBJ1-2; a possible D gene is TRBD1 (6 bases). V lost 3 bases and J lost 4, with 24 bases in between. Germline values: CDR1 SQVTM, CDR2 ANQGSEA. The CDR3 covers 17 residues. CDR3 bases: TGCAGCGTTGAGTTCGGGTACAGGGATCGTCTAGGCTATGGCTACACCTTC. This translates into CSVEFGYRDRLGYGYTF.

The chain carries TRBV13 and TRBJ2-6; no clear D. Germline values: CDR1 PRHDT, CDR2 FYEKMQ (reference sequence). The V end was cut by 1 base, the J end by 0 bases, with 7 bases between. The CDR3 totals 16 residues. DNA of the CDR3: TGTGCCAGCAGCTTAGAGCTCATCTCTGGGGCCAACGTCCTGACTTTC. Translated: CASSLELISGANVLTF.

The rearrangement links TRBV4-1 to TRBJ1-2; TRBD1 is a possible D gene (5 bases). This CDR3 is built from 15 residues. Germline V gene data show CDR1 as MGHRA and CDR2 as YSYEKL. Trimming removed 0 bases from V and 7 bases from J, with 15 bases in between. In DNA form, the CDR3 reads TGCGCCAGCAGCCAAGATCTAATTAGGGGCCGTGGCTACACCTTC. This translates into CASSQDLIRGRGYTF.

This clonotype was picked up a small number of times. The gene calls are TRBV29-1 and TRBJ2-4, with D unclear. There are 13 residues in the CDR3. V was shortened by 2 bases and J by 8 bases, with 13 bases between the two germline ends. Germline values: CDR1 SQVTM, CDR2 ANQGSEA. The CDR3 DNA sequence: TGCAGCGTTGAACCTAAGTTTTTAGACATTCAGTACTTC. Translating it yields CSVEPKFLDIQYF.

There are many counts of this clonotype. The rearrangement uses TRBV18 and TRBJ2-5; TRBD1 matches 7 bases. This CDR3 has 15 residues. Germline V gene sequence: CDR1 KGHSH, CDR2 LQKENI. Trimming at V came to 0 bases and at J to 4 bases, leaving 5 bases not matched to a gene. The CDR3 DNA is TGTGCCAGCTCACCACCGTCAACAGGGGTAGAGACCCAGTACTTC. It codes for CASSPPSTGVETQYF. Complete variable domain (other parts from reference TRBV18 and TRBJ2-5): NAGVMQNPRHLVRRRGQEARLRCSPMKGHSHVYWYRQLPEEGLKFMVYLQKENIIDESGMPKERFSAEFPKEGPSILRIQQVVRGDSAAYFCASSPPSTGVETQYFGPGTRLLVL.

This clonotype was seen once. This chain's CDR3 is CASSLGRGPEDTQYF. For the CDR3, the DNA is TGTGCCAGCAGCTTGGGTAGGGGTCCCGAGGATACGCAGTATTTT. The chain employs TRBV5-6 and TRBJ2-3, with D perhaps matching TRBD1 (5 bases). The length of the CDR3 is 15 residues. In germline, CDR1 is SGHDT, CDR2 YYEEEE. With 0 bases removed from V and 6 bases from J, the gap between germline ends came to 14 bases.

The chain couples TRBV5-1 to TRBJ1-1; 7 bases match TRBD1. The CDR3 loop spans 15 amino acids. The trim removed 3 bases at V and 1 base at J, leaving 6 bases unmatched. CDR1 and CDR2 (germline): SGHRS, YFSETQ. The CDR3 nucleotides read TGCGCCAGCAGCTCTTTAGGGACAGCGAACACTGAAGCTTTCTTT. Translation gives CASSSLGTANTEAFF.

This clonotype was observed a handful of times. The chain recombines TRBV6-5 with TRBJ1-2; TRBD1 matches at 9 bases. Germline-derived CDR1 and CDR2 are MNHEY and SVGAGI. This CDR3 is built from 12 residues. V shed 6 bases, J shed 6 bases, and the junction held 2 bases outside the gene matches. CDR3 loop: CASRDRGNGYTF. The CDR3 DNA sequence: TGTGCCAGCAGGGACAGGGGTAATGGCTACACCTTC.

The chain links TRBV6-5 to TRBJ1-6, with no clear D. This CDR3 has 15 residues. The germline V gene encodes CDR1 MNHEY and CDR2 SVGAGI. V was trimmed by 0 bases and J by 7 bases, leaving 10 bases between them. CDR3 coding DNA: TGTGCCAGCAGTTACTCAGAGGGTCGGAATTCACCCCTCCACTTT. Translation gives CASSYSEGRNSPLHF.